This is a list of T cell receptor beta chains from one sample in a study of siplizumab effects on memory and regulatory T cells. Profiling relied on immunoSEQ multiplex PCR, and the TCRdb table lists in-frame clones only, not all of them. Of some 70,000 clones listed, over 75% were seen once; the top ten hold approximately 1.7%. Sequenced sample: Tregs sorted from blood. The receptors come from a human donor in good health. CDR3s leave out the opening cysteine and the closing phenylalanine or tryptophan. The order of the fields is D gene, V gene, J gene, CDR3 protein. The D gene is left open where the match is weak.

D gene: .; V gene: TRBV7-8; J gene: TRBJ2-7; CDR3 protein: ASSFGSSKSSYEQY
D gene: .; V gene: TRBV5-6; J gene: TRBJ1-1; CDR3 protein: ASSLAGRAEEAF
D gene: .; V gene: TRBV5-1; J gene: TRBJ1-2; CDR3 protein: ASSRTDAGYGYT
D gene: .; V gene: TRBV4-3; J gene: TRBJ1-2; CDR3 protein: ASSQGRDNYGYT
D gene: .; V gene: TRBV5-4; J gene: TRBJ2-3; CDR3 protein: ASSLDVLATDTQY
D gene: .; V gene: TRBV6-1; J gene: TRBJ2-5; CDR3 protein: ASSYGETQY
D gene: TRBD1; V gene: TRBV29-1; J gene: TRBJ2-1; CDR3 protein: SVASAQGAFFLEQF
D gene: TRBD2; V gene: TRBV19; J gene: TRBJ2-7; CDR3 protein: ASSRGTSGYEQY
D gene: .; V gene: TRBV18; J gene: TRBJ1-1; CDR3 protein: ASSPRGADTEAF
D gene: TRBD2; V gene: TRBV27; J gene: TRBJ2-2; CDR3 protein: ASSLRGRDTGELF
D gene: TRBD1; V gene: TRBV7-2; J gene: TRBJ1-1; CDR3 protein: ASSWLTGTNTEAF
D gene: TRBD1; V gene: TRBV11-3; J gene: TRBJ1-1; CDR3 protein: ASSPRTGPNTEAF
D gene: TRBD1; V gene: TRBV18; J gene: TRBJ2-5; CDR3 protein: ASSPRRTGGRYQETQY
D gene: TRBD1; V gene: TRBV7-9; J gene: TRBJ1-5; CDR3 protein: ASSRDRAQPQH
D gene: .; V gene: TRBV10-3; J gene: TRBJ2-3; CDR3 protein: AIARQVLGTDTQY
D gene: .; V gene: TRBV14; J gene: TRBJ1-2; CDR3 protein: ASSPRAQAPGGYT
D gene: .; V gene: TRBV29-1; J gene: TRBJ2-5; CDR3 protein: SGRVGAYQETQY
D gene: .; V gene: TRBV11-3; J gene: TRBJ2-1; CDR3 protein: ASSLGGYNEQF
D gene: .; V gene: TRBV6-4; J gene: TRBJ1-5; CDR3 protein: ASREGEGNQPQH
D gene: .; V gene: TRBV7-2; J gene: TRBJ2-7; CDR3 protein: ASSQRVGAGYEQY
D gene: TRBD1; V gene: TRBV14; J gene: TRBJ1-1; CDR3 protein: ASSGQVNTEAF
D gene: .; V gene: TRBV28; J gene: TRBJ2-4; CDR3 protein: ASSRDSLAKNIQY
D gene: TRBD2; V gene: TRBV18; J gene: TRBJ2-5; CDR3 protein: ASSQDGGGETQY
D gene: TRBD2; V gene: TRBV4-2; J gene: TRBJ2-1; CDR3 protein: ASSQDTSGYNEQF
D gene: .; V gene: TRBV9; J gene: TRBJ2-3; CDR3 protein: ASSPEGLRAAGTQY
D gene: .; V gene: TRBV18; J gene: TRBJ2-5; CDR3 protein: ASSPPGGRYQETQY
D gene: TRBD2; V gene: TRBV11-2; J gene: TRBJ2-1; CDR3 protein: ASSLGLAGAEQF
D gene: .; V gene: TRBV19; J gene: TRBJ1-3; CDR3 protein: ASTSQGSPGNTIY
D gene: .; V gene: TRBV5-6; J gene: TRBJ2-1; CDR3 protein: ASSLVTGSHYNEQF
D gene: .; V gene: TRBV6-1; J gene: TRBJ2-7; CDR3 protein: ASSEYEQY
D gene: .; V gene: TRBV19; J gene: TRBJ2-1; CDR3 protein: ASSTGGSYNEQF
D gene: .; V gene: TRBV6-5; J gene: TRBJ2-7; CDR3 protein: ASRRPTLNEQY
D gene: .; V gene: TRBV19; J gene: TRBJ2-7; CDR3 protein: ASKSQGSYEQY
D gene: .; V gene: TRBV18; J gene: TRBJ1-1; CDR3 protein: ASSPLPGALNTEAF
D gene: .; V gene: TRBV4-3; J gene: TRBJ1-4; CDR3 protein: ASSSGKATNEKLF
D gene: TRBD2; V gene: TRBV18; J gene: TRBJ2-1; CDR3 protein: ASSRGRAGSNEQF
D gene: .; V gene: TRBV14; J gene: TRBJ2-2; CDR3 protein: ASAFAGELF